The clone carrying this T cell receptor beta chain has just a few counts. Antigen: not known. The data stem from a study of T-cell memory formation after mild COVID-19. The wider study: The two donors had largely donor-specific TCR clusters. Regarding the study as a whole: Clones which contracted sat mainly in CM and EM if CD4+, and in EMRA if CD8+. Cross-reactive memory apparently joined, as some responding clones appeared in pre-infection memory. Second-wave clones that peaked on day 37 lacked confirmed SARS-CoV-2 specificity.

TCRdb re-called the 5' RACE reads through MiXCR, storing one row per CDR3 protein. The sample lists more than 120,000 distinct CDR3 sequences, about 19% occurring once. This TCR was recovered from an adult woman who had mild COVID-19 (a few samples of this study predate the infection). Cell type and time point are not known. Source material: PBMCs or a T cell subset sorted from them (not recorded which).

CDR3 in amino acids: CATSRRPSGRSPTIEQFF. The CDR3 DNA follows: TGTGCCACCAGTCGGCGGCCTAGCGGGAGGAGTCCTACAATCGAGCAGTTCTTC. V and J are TRBV24-1 and TRBJ2-1, with 11 positions matching TRBD2. The CDR3 is made up of 18 amino acids. V lost 6 bases to trimming and J lost 10 bases; unmatched junction nucleotides: 19. Germline V gives CDR1 KGHDR, CDR2 SFDVKD.